This T cell receptor (beta chain) stems from a study of T cell repertoires in cytomegalovirus infection. Study context: CMV epitopes, recently identified HLA-C-restricted and well-studied HLA-B-restricted, were used. Both CMV infection and a matching HLA type were indicated by public TCR beta signatures.

CDR3 size: 14 residues. The junction had 6 bases not matched to a gene; V was cut back by 2 bases and J by 6 bases. Germline loops: CDR1 SEHNR, CDR2 FQNEAQ (reference sequence). This clonotype turned up a few times. The antigen is undetermined. TCRdb re-called the reads through MiXCR, storing one row per CDR3 protein. Altogether some 560,000 distinct CDR3 sequences are present, approximately 40% being singletons, with the ten largest covering more than 40%. Study-level findings and limits: Cumulative frequency of public TCR beta families picked out carriers of CMV plus the relevant HLA. Dominating the ex vivo response were TCR beta clonotypes that were CMV-specific and HLA-C-restricted.

The receptor was isolated from a human donor in good health (CMV status not recorded). Some clones in this sample may be carry-over from other donors' samples. Material: cultured PBMCs, obtained from culture after CMV antigen stimulation. V gene TRBV7-9 combines with J gene TRBJ1-1, with 7 bases matching TRBD1. The chain's CDR3 is CASSLSTGSAEAFF. DNA for the CDR3: TGTGCCAGCAGCTTATCGACAGGGAGCGCTGAAGCTTTCTTT. Full variable domain (missing parts from reference TRBV7-9 and TRBJ1-1): DTGVSQNPRHKITKRGQNVTFRCDPISEHNRLYWYRQTLGQGPEFLTYFQNEAQLEKSRLLSDRFSAERPKGSFSTLEIQRTEQGDSAMYLCASSLSTGSAEAFFGQGTRLTVV.